Listed below are T cell receptor beta chains from one sample, sequenced in a study of T cell changes during pregnancy in multiple sclerosis. TCRdb's table, derived via immunoSEQ multiplex PCR, lists solely in-frame clones and lacks some. Of around 69,000 clones in the sample, about 92% are singletons; the top ten hold around 2.3%. This specimen consisted of peripheral blood, obtained in the first trimester of pregnancy. Every receptor here comes from a female donor with multiple sclerosis, enrolled in a pregnancy study. Each CDR3 is given without its conserved first and last residue.

V gene,J gene,CDR3 protein
TRBV6-6,TRBJ2-1,ASSSSLAGGYNEQF
TRBV28,TRBJ2-2,ASTTELVTGELF
TRBV19,TRBJ1-5,ASSSQGNQPQH
TRBV11-2,TRBJ2-1,ASSPRTSGAYNEQF
TRBV5-6,TRBJ2-7,ASSLLAGGPLEQY
TRBV25-1,TRBJ2-2,ASNESRFTGELF
TRBV28,TRBJ2-2,ASLEGLAPRTGELF
TRBV7-2,TRBJ2-3,ASSSLAASTDTQY
TRBV19,TRBJ2-7,ASKPGTWIDEQY
TRBV6-5,TRBJ1-2,ASSSRNGGVYGYT
TRBV6-5,TRBJ2-7,ASSLEGGRARYEQY
TRBV27,TRBJ1-1,AVLRGTEAF
TRBV9,TRBJ2-1,ASSVVPDSPSYNEQF
TRBV7-2,TRBJ1-1,ASSYLRDTEAF
TRBV7-9,TRBJ1-2,ASSLEGGNYGYT
TRBV15,TRBJ2-1,ATSRAPSGPGNEQF
TRBV7-9,TRBJ2-1,ASSLKSFAFYNEQF
TRBV11-2,TRBJ2-7,ASSRLAGVYEQY
TRBV18,TRBJ1-5,ASSPPGGQSQPQH
TRBV7-2,TRBJ2-4,ASSSPPRGNIQY
TRBV9,TRBJ2-1,ASSVGVLGAIKQVSYNEQF
TRBV5-1,TRBJ2-1,ASSLSSSNEQF
TRBV5-4,TRBJ2-1,ASATSGNIYNEQF
TRBV6-4,TRBJ2-5,ASSPEGPGSVETQY
TRBV21-1,TRBJ2-3,ASSKVGENTHTQY
TRBV7-2,TRBJ2-7,ASSYPGQGIYEQY
TRBV10-3,TRBJ1-2,AISKDSPRYGYT
TRBV2,TRBJ2-1,ASLRTNEQF
TRBV29-1,TRBJ1-1,SVESGGNTEAF
TRBV27,TRBJ1-6,ASRAGPMVALH